The source of this T cell receptor (beta chain) is a study of blood T cell repertoires in COVID-19. Study-wide context: Whether acute or convalescent, the COVID-19 samples came from the United States, Italy and Spain. Nucleic acid was either cDNA or gDNA, and it came from T cells, B-cell-depleted T cells, or PBMCs.

In the original workflow: Amplifying reference gene primers gave estimates of nucleated cell counts. Repertoires were generated with immunoSEQ multiplex PCR, while TCRdb's copy carries only in-frame clones and drops some. The DNA was the basis for D and trimming; V, J and clone size are from that table. The sample has approximately 220,000 clones; roughly 80% are singletons. CDR1 is MNHEY and CDR2 is SVGAGI in the germline V gene. The CDR3 consists of 11 residues. Trimming stripped 7 bases from V and 8 bases from J, with 11 bases between. This sequence joins TRBV6-5 and TRBJ1-1, with TRBD1 as a possible D gene (5 bases). The sequenced sample consisted of peripheral blood. The sequence derives from a woman over 75 with acute or convalescent COVID-19. The CDR3 DNA is TGTGCCAGCACCCAGGGAGGGGAAGCTTTCTTT. It encodes CASTQGGEAFF.